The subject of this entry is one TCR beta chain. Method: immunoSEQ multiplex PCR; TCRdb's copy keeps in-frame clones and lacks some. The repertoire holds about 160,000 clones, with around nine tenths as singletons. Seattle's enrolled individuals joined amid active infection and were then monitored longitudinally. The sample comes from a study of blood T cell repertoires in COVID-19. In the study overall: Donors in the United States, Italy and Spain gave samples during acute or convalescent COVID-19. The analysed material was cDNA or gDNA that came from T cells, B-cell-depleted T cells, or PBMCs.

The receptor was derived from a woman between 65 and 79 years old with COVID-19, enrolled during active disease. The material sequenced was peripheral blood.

Here the CDR3 DNA reads TGTGCCAGTAGTATTAGGCAGGCCGGAGGCTACACCTTC. Translating gives CASSIRQAGGYTF. The chain combines TRBV19 with TRBJ1-2; D gene ambiguous. This CDR3 spans 13 amino acids. Deletions cut 3 bases from V and 8 bases from J, with 13 bases between. Germline loops: CDR1 LNHDA, CDR2 SQIVND (reference sequence).